These T cell receptor beta chains were read from a single sample in a study of response to subunit inactivated influenza vaccine. TCRdb processed the RT-PCR reads anew with MiXCR; each CDR3 protein has one entry. The table has hundreds of thousands of distinct CDR3 sequences, 12% to 15% seen once. This material consisted of PBMCs from blood, taken less than 15 days before vaccination. These receptors were obtained from a man aged 45-60 years who received an inactivated influenza vaccine. Both conserved end residues are part of each CDR3. The D gene is left open where the match is weak. Size is stated for part of the rows, as once, few or many counts, or as a class when the clone is expanded.

clone size: many
V gene: TRBV5-1
D gene: -
J gene: TRBJ2-1
CDR3 length: 16
CDR3 protein: CASSLAGGSSYNEQFF
CDR3 DNA: TGCGCCAGCAGCTTGGCCGGGGGCTCCTCCTACAATGAGCAGTTCTTC

clone size: few
V gene: TRBV28
D gene: TRBD2
J gene: TRBJ2-3
CDR3 length: 17
CDR3 protein: CASSSLLLAGPTDTQYF
CDR3 DNA: TGTGCCAGCAGCTCCCTCCTGCTAGCGGGACCCACAGATACGCAGTATTTT

clone size: medium-sized
V gene: TRBV12-3/TRBV12-4
D gene: -
J gene: TRBJ2-3
CDR3 length: 16
CDR3 protein: CASSPGLSVVTDTQYF
CDR3 DNA: TGTGCCAGCAGCCCGGGGCTGAGCGTTGTGACAGATACGCAGTATTTT

clone size: -
V gene: TRBV6-2/TRBV6-3
D gene: TRBD2
J gene: TRBJ2-1
CDR3 length: 17
CDR3 protein: CASRPLHTSGSGNEQFF
CDR3 DNA: TGTGCCAGCAGACCTCTCCATACTAGCGGGAGTGGTAATGAGCAGTTCTTC

clone size: -
V gene: TRBV2
D gene: TRBD1
J gene: TRBJ1-1
CDR3 length: 15
CDR3 protein: CASRSLGQGKSEAFF
CDR3 DNA: TGTGCCAGCAGGTCTCTGGGACAGGGCAAGTCTGAAGCTTTCTTT

clone size: few
V gene: TRBV7-2
D gene: -
J gene: TRBJ2-5
CDR3 length: 15
CDR3 protein: CASLSGPGTEETQYF
CDR3 DNA: TGTGCCAGCTTATCAGGCCCCGGGACGGAAGAGACCCAGTACTTC

clone size: few
V gene: TRBV6-5
D gene: -
J gene: TRBJ2-2
CDR3 length: 17
CDR3 protein: CASSYSGQPANTGELFF
CDR3 DNA: TGTGCCAGCAGTTACTCGGGGCAGCCCGCGAACACCGGGGAGCTGTTTTTT

clone size: -
V gene: TRBV5-4
D gene: -
J gene: TRBJ2-3
CDR3 length: 14
CDR3 protein: CASSLEKGRDTQYF
CDR3 DNA: TGTGCCAGCAGCTTGGAAAAAGGACGGGATACGCAGTATTTT

clone size: -
V gene: TRBV7-9
D gene: -
J gene: TRBJ2-7
CDR3 length: 15
CDR3 protein: CASSQSGTPSYEQYF
CDR3 DNA: TGTGCCAGCAGCCAATCCGGGACACCTTCCTACGAGCAGTACTTC

clone size: -
V gene: TRBV24-1
D gene: -
J gene: TRBJ2-7
CDR3 length: 16
CDR3 protein: CATSDRLFERTYEQYF
CDR3 DNA: TGTGCCACCAGTGATCGCCTCTTTGAGAGAACCTACGAGCAGTACTTC

clone size: few
V gene: TRBV12-3/TRBV12-4
D gene: -
J gene: TRBJ2-7
CDR3 length: 12
CDR3 protein: CASSLFAYEQYF
CDR3 DNA: TGTGCCAGCAGTTTATTCGCCTACGAGCAGTACTTC

clone size: -
V gene: TRBV5-1
D gene: TRBD1
J gene: TRBJ2-7
CDR3 length: 16
CDR3 protein: CASSSGTGGFRNEQYF
CDR3 DNA: TGCGCCAGCAGCTCCGGGACAGGGGGCTTTCGAAACGAGCAGTACTTC

clone size: -
V gene: TRBV20-1
D gene: TRBD2
J gene: TRBJ2-5
CDR3 length: 15
CDR3 protein: CSARRTSGVGETQYF
CDR3 DNA: TGCAGTGCTAGGCGGACTAGCGGGGTTGGGGAGACCCAGTACTTC

clone size: few
V gene: TRBV5-1
D gene: -
J gene: TRBJ2-1
CDR3 length: 15
CDR3 protein: CASSLGLRDYNEQFF
CDR3 DNA: TGCGCCAGCAGCTTGGGCTTGCGTGACTACAATGAGCAGTTCTTC

clone size: few
V gene: TRBV7-2
D gene: -
J gene: TRBJ2-5
CDR3 length: 15
CDR3 protein: CASSDRRTLQETQYF
CDR3 DNA: TGTGCCAGCAGCGACCGAAGGACACTTCAAGAGACCCAGTACTTC

clone size: -
V gene: TRBV7-2
D gene: -
J gene: TRBJ2-2
CDR3 length: 14
CDR3 protein: CASRIQGYTGELFF
CDR3 DNA: TGTGCCAGCAGGATCCAGGGGTACACCGGGGAGCTGTTTTTT

clone size: many
V gene: TRBV3-1
D gene: -
J gene: TRBJ2-5
CDR3 length: 14
CDR3 protein: CASSQGTVQETQYF
CDR3 DNA: TGTGCCAGCAGCCAAGGGACAGTTCAAGAGACCCAGTACTTC

clone size: -
V gene: TRBV11-2
D gene: -
J gene: TRBJ1-4
CDR3 length: 14
CDR3 protein: CASSLVVGVEKLFF
CDR3 DNA: TGTGCCAGCAGCTTAGTAGTAGGGGTCGAAAAACTGTTTTTT

clone size: -
V gene: TRBV2
D gene: -
J gene: TRBJ2-5
CDR3 length: 15
CDR3 protein: CASSEPYRMVKTQYF
CDR3 DNA: TGTGCCAGCAGTGAGCCTTACAGGATGGTAAAGACCCAGTACTTC

clone size: few
V gene: TRBV6-2/TRBV6-3
D gene: -
J gene: TRBJ1-2
CDR3 length: 14
CDR3 protein: CASSYASTGNGYTF
CDR3 DNA: TGTGCCAGCAGTTACGCGTCGACAGGCAATGGCTACACCTTC

clone size: -
V gene: TRBV10-3
D gene: -
J gene: TRBJ2-5
CDR3 length: 13
CDR3 protein: CAIGSERGETQYF
CDR3 DNA: TGTGCCATCGGAAGCGAAAGGGGCGAGACCCAGTACTTC

clone size: -
V gene: TRBV7-2
D gene: -
J gene: TRBJ2-2
CDR3 length: 15
CDR3 protein: CASRLALASTGELFF
CDR3 DNA: TGTGCCAGCAGGCTAGCTCTAGCGTCCACCGGGGAGCTGTTTTTT